The next 23 T cell receptor beta chains were all read from a single sample in a study of PD-L1 blockade in urothelial cancer. Only in-frame clones appear in the TCRdb table, and some are missing; sequencing was by immunoSEQ multiplex PCR. The repertoire has some 25,000 clones, about 88% of them found once; the top ten carry 31%. The material was PBMCs, obtained around atezolizumab (anti-PD-L1) treatment. These receptors were obtained from a man in his 60s with urothelial cancer.

V usage is TRBV9 and J usage is TRBJ2-3; the match to TRBD1 covers 10 bases. The CDR3 is 16 residues long. The trim removed 3 bases at V and 2 bases at J, leaving 6 bases unmatched. Germline assignment: CDR1 SGDLS and CDR2 YYNGEE. The CDR3 region has the DNA TGTGCCAGCAGCGGACAGGGGGCGCTTAACACAGATACGCAGTATTTT. Translation: CASSGQGALNTDTQYF.

This chain joins TRBV7-8 and TRBJ2-7; D is ambiguous. Germline V CDR1 and CDR2: SGHVS, FQNEAQ. Trimming removed 1 base from V and 1 base from J, with 8 bases in between. The length of the CDR3 is 14 residues. The CDR3: CASSLVPSSYEQYF. The CDR3 DNA sequence: TGTGCCAGCAGCTTAGTTCCTTCTTCCTACGAGCAGTACTTC.

The chain recombines TRBV5-4 with TRBJ2-1; 13 bases map to TRBD2. After removal of 4 bases from V and 6 bases from J, the junction contained 10 bases not matched to a gene. CDR3 length equals 17 residues. Germline V gene data show CDR1 as SGHNT and CDR2 as YYREEE (reference sequence). CDR3 coding DNA: TGTGCCAGCAGCCCTGGACTAGCGGGAGTCCGCGGCAATGAGCAGTTCTTC. Translating gives CASSPGLAGVRGNEQFF.

The table lists this clone with a few counts. This sequence joins TRBV6-4 and TRBJ2-1, with TRBD2 as a possible D gene (6 bases). The ends were cut back, 4 bases at V and 0 bases at J, with 7 bases in the middle. Per the germline V gene, CDR1 is MRHNA and CDR2 is SNTAGT. The CDR3 consists of 14 residues. The CDR3 reads CASSAGDSYNEQFF. DNA of the CDR3: TGTGCCAGCAGTGCGGGGGACTCCTACAATGAGCAGTTCTTC.

The chain joins TRBV15 to TRBJ1-2, with D perhaps TRBD1 (5 bases). V gave up 0 bases and J gave up 8 bases, with 22 bases separating them. This CDR3 has 17 amino acids. CDR1 is LNHNV, CDR2 YYDKDF, per germline (reference sequence). The CDR3: CATSRDAVWGPSAGYTF. Here the CDR3 DNA reads TGTGCCACCAGCAGAGATGCGGTTTGGGGCCCCTCTGCCGGCTACACCTTC. The variable domain in full, completed from reference TRBV15 and TRBJ1-2, reads DAMVIQNPRYQVTQFGKPVTLSCSQTLNHNVMYWYQQKSSQAPKLLFHYYDKDFNNEADTPDNFQSRRPNTSFCFLDIRSPGLGDTAMYLCATSRDAVWGPSAGYTFGSGTRLTVV.

This chain links TRBV5-1 with TRBJ2-7, with TRBD1 identical over 9 bases. This CDR3 is 13 amino acids long. Trimming removed 5 bases from V and 4 bases from J; junction bases left unmatched: 4. Germline CDR1 is SGHRS and CDR2 is YFSETQ. CDR3 nucleotide sequence: TGCGCCAGCAGTCGGACAGGGGATTACGAGCAGTACTTC. Protein product: CASSRTGDYEQYF.

This rearrangement joins TRBV9 to TRBJ1-1, with D perhaps TRBD1 (5 bases). Germline CDR1 is SGDLS and CDR2 is YYNGEE. CDR3 length: 14 residues. V lost 2 bases and J lost 0, with 8 bases in between. For the CDR3, the DNA is TGTGCCAGCAGCGTGGGGCACATGAACACTGAAGCTTTCTTT. As protein: CASSVGHMNTEAFF.

The gene calls are TRBV13 and TRBJ2-1; 14 bases match TRBD2. J lost 5 bases, V lost 5 bases, and 5 bases had no gene match. The germline CDR1 and CDR2 sequences are PRHDT and FYEKMQ (reference sequence). The CDR3 has 16 amino acids. As DNA, the CDR3 is TGTGCCAGCAGCAGGGGACTAGCGGGAGTCCACAATGAGCAGTTCTTC. Protein: CASSRGLAGVHNEQFF.

This clone was detected only once. V and J are TRBV7-9 and TRBJ2-1; a weak D match, TRBD2 (5 bases). CDR1 is SEHNR, CDR2 FQNEAQ, per germline (reference sequence). This CDR3 contains 15 residues. The V gene lost 3 bases and the J gene lost 1 base, with 10 bases spanning the gap. The CDR3 sequence: CASSFDGMSYNEQFF. DNA for the CDR3: TGTGCCAGCAGCTTCGACGGGATGTCCTACAATGAGCAGTTCTTC.

J is TRBJ1-1 and V is TRBV11-2; possible D gene TRBD1, 6 bases. CDR3 length: 15 amino acids. V lost 0 bases and J lost 1, with 9 bases in between. The V gene's germline CDR1 is SGHAT and CDR2 FQNNGV. CDR3 in DNA: TGTGCCAGCAGCTTAGAGGGCAGGGGGAACACTGAAGCTTTCTTT. Protein: CASSLEGRGNTEAFF.

The chain has TRBV6-4 and TRBJ1-1, with TRBD1 matching over 8 bases. Unmatched junction bases numbered 4, after V lost 0 bases and J lost 1 base. Germline V CDR1 and CDR2: MRHNA, SNTAGT. This CDR3 has 16 residues. This CDR3 is CASSDSGTGKNTEAFF. The DNA for the CDR3 is TGTGCCAGCAGTGACTCGGGGACAGGAAAGAACACTGAAGCTTTCTTT.

CDR3 nucleotides: TGTGCCAGCTCACCAGTCGGGACAGGGGCCGGGGAGACCCAGTACTTC. Translating gives CASSPVGTGAGETQYF. The chain combines TRBV18 with TRBJ2-5; 10 nucleotides match TRBD1. The CDR3 runs 16 residues. Germline CDR1 is KGHSH and CDR2 is LQKENI. The V gene end was trimmed by 2 bases and the J gene end by 5 bases; junction bases not matched to a gene: 8.

The J gene is TRBJ1-2, the V gene TRBV21-1; the tabulated D call, TRBD1, remains unverified against the DNA. TRBV21-1 is a pseudogene segment. The CDR3 totals 16 residues. CDR3 bases: TGTGCCAGCAGCAAAGACAGGGGGCATTTTAGTGGTGGCTACACCTTC. Its protein is CASSKDRGHFSGGYTF.

The genes are TRBV7-8 and TRBJ1-6; D gene ambiguous. Trimming took off 5 bases at V and 6 bases at J, with 8 bases between the two ends. This CDR3 has 13 amino acids. Germline V gene data show CDR1 as SGHVS and CDR2 as FQNEAQ. The CDR3 here is CASSTNSNSPLHF. The CDR3 nucleotides are TGTGCCAGCAGCACCAACAGTAATTCACCCCTCCACTTT.

This clone was observed a single time. V usage is TRBV27 and J usage is TRBJ1-1; 7 nucleotides line up with TRBD1. The trim removed 7 bases at V and 2 bases at J, leaving 13 bases unmatched. Germline values: CDR1 MNHEY, CDR2 SMNVEV (reference sequence). This CDR3 has 16 amino acids. Here the CDR3 DNA reads TGTGCCAGCATATCGGGGTTGGACAGGTTTAACACTGAAGCTTTCTTT. This translates into CASISGLDRFNTEAFF.

The genes are TRBV5-1 and TRBJ2-2; 8 nucleotides align to TRBD1. Trimming took 4 bases from V and 5 from J; bases not matched to a gene: 7. Germline assignment: CDR1 SGHRS and CDR2 YFSETQ. The CDR3 is 15 amino acids. CDR3: CASSGYTGGTGELFF. The CDR3 coding sequence is TGCGCCAGCAGCGGGTACACAGGGGGAACCGGGGAGCTGTTTTTT.

This chain links TRBV25-1 with TRBJ2-3; 12 bases fit TRBD2. The CDR3 loop spans 18 amino acids. From germline, CDR1 is MGHDK and CDR2 SYGVNS. V was clipped by 8 bases and J by 0 bases; unmatched bases: 12. The DNA of the CDR3 is TGTGCCAGCCACCTGGGGGGACTAGCGGGCAGTAGCACAGATACGCAGTATTTT. It yields the protein CASHLGGLAGSSTDTQYF.

The chain recombines TRBV5-1 with TRBJ2-7; D gene uncertain. The CDR3 runs to 12 residues. V was shortened by 3 bases and J by 2 bases, with 6 bases between the two germline ends. CDR1 is SGHRS and CDR2 is YFSETQ in the germline V gene. CDR3 in amino acids: CASSSATYEQYF. The DNA of the CDR3 is TGCGCCAGCAGCTCCGCGACCTACGAGCAGTACTTC. The complete variable domain, with remaining parts taken from reference TRBV5-1 and TRBJ2-7, reads KAGVTQTPRYLIKTRGQQVTLSCSPISGHRSVSWYQQTPGQGLQFLFEYFSETQRNKGNFPGRFSGRQFSNSRSEMNVSTLELGDSALYLCASSSATYEQYFGPGTRLTVT.

The CDR3 region is CAISEVRPAGSSYNSPLHF. The CDR3 bases are TGTGCCATCAGTGAGGTCCGCCCCGCTGGGAGCTCCTATAATTCACCCCTCCACTTT. This chain joins TRBV10-3 and TRBJ1-6; no definite D call. CDR1 is ENHRY and CDR2 is SYGVKD in the germline V gene. The CDR3 spans 19 residues. Trimming left V 2 bases short and J 0 bases short, with 17 bases between.

The V gene is TRBV6-5, the J gene TRBJ2-7; 8 positions match TRBD1. The V and J ends lost 2 bases and 8 bases, in that order; junction bases with no gene match: 8. CDR1 is MNHEY, CDR2 SVGAGI, per germline. The CDR3 is made up of 14 amino acids. The CDR3 spells CASSYRTGLDQQYF. CDR3 coding DNA: TGTGCCAGCAGTTACCGGACAGGGCTGGATCAGCAGTACTTC.

This clone appeared a few times. The chain couples TRBV25-1 to TRBJ1-6; perhaps TRBD1 as D (6 bases). Germline V gene data show CDR1 as MGHDK and CDR2 as SYGVNS. V was pared by 3 bases and J by 4 bases, with 10 bases between. This CDR3 is 15 amino acids long. The CDR3 spells CASSDWTAYNSPLHF. The CDR3, as DNA: TGTGCCAGCAGTGACTGGACAGCATATAATTCACCCCTCCACTTT.

The V and J genes are TRBV18 and TRBJ2-5; TRBD1 aligns across 8 bases. J was trimmed by 1 base and V by 3 bases; bases with no gene match: 4. Germline loops: CDR1 KGHSH, CDR2 LQKENI. The CDR3 runs 15 residues. CDR3 in amino acids: CASSPPGQAQETQYF. The CDR3 nucleotides are TGTGCCAGCTCACCGCCGGGACAGGCCCAAGAGACCCAGTACTTC.

About this clone: The junction and the germline gene differ at one end; a read error may be behind it. The chain joins TRBV7-7 to TRBJ2-1; TRBD2 matches 11 bases. The CDR3 extends over 17 amino acids. Germline CDR1 reads SSHAT; CDR2 reads FNYEAQ (reference sequence). The chain's CDR3 is CASSLETSGSSYNEQFF. As DNA, the CDR3 is TGTGCTAGCAGCTTAGAAACTAGCGGGAGCTCCTACAATGAGCAGTTCTTC.